This T cell receptor (beta chain) was found in a study of shared clonotypes between healthy human individuals. None of the donors, who were healthy HIV-negative adults, had recently had acute infections or vaccinations. Germline V lookup: CDR1 SGHNT, CDR2 YYREEE (reference sequence). Between the trimmed V and J ends, which lost 4 bases and 0 bases, there was a span of 11 bases. This CDR3 comprises 15 residues. Method: immunoSEQ multiplex PCR; TCRdb's copy keeps in-frame clones and lacks some. The table lists 2 million to 2.5 million clones, 93% of them singletons. The clonotype originates from a man aged 18 to 30 in good health. Some clones in this sample may be carry-over from other donors' samples. This sequence joins TRBV5-4 and TRBJ2-4; either TRBD1 or TRBD2 may supply D (5 bases each). The sample taken for sequencing was naive CD4+ T cells from PBMCs. As for subset: CD45RA+ positively selected. The CDR3: CASSAGDPAKNIQYF. Written as DNA, the CDR3 is TGTGCCAGCAGCGCTGGGGACCCAGCCAAAAACATTCAGTACTTC.